This note documents a single TCR beta chain sequence. These data belong to a study of T cells in localized non-small cell lung cancer. Repertoires were generated with immunoSEQ multiplex PCR, while TCRdb's copy carries only in-frame clones and drops some. There are around 4,000 clones in the sample; roughly 25% occur only once, and around 25% lies in the top ten. J was trimmed by 6 bases and V by 6 bases; bases with no gene match: 4. Germline lookup yields CDR1 SGHDN and CDR2 FVKESK. The CDR3 totals 13 residues. V gene TRBV14 combines with J gene TRBJ2-1; 8 bases are a match to TRBD1. This receptor was identified in a woman aged 40 to 75 with stage I lung adenocarcinoma. The sequenced sample was lung tumor tissue, obtained before any cancer treatment. CDR3: CASRVTGVNEQFF. In nucleotides, the CDR3 is TGTGCCAGCAGGGTGACAGGGGTCAATGAGCAGTTCTTC.